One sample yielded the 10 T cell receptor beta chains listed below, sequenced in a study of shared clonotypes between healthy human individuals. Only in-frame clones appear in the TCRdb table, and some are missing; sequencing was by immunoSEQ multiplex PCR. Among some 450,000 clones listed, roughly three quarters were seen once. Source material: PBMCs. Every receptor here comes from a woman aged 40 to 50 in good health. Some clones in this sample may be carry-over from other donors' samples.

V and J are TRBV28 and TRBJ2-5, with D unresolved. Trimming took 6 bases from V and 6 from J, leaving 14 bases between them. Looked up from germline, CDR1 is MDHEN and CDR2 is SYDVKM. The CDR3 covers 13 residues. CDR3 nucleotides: TGTGCCAGCAGCCGAGGCTACCGCAAGACCCAGTACTTC. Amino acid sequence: CASSRGYRKTQYF.

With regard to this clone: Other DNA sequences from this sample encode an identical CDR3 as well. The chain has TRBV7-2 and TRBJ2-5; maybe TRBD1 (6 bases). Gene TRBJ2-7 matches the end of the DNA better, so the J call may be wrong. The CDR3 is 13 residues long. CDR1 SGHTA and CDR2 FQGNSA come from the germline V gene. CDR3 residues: CASSSRGPYEQYF. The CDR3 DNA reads TGTGCCAGCAGCTCCAGGGGCCCCTACGAGCAGTACTTC.

This chain's CDR3 is CASSSRARSGANVLTF. As DNA, the CDR3 is TGTGCCAGCAGTTCACGGGCCCGCTCTGGGGCCAACGTCCTGACTTTC. The V gene is TRBV6-5, the J gene TRBJ2-6, with D unclear. Germline V gene data show CDR1 as MNHEY and CDR2 as SVGAGI. This CDR3 contains 16 residues. Trimming pared 4 bases from V and 0 bases from J, leaving 10 bases between.

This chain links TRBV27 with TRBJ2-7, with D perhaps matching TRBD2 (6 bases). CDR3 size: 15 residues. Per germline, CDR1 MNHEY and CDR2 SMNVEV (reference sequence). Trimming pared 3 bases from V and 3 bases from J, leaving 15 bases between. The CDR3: CASSFRGILNYEQYF. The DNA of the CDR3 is TGTGCCAGCAGTTTTCGGGGGATCCTAAACTACGAGCAGTACTTC.

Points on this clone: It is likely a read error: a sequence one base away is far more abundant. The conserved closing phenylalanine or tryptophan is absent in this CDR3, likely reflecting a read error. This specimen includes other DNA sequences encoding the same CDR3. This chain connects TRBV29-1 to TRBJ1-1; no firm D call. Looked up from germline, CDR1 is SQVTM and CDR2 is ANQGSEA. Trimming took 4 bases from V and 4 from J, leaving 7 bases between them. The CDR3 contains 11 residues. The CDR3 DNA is TGCAGCGTTGCCCGAGGCACTGAAGCTTTCCTT. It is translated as CSVARGTEAFL.

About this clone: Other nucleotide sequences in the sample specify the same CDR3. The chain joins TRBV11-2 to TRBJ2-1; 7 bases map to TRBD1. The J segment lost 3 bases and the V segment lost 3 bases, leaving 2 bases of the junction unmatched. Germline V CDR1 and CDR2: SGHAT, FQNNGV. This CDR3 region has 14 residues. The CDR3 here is CASSLGQNYNEQFF. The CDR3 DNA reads TGTGCCAGCAGCTTGGGACAGAACTACAATGAGCAGTTCTTC.

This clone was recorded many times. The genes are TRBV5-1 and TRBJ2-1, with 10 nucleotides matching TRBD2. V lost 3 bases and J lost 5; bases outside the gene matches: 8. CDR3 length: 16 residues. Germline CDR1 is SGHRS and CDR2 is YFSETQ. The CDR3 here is CASSSSGSHQHNEQFF. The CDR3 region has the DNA TGCGCCAGCAGCTCTAGCGGGAGTCATCAACACAATGAGCAGTTCTTC.

DNA for the CDR3: TGTGCCAGCAGTCGAGACACCGGGGAGCTGTTTTTT. Translating it yields CASSRDTGELFF. V and J are TRBV25-1 and TRBJ2-2; D is uncertain. V lost 5 bases and J 3 bases, leaving 4 bases between the germline ends. The CDR3 contains 12 residues. Germline lookup yields CDR1 MGHDK and CDR2 SYGVNS.

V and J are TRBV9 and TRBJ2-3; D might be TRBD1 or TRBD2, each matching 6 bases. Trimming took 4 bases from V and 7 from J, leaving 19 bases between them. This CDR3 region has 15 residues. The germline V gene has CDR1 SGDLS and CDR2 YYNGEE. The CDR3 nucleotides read TGTGCCAGCAGCAGACCCCAAGGGGGGCCCCATACGCAGTATTTT. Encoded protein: CASSRPQGGPHTQYF.

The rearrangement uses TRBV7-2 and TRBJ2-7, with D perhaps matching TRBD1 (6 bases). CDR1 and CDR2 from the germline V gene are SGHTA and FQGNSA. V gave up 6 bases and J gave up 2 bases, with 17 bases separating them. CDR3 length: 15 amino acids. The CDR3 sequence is CASRPALGGTYEQYF. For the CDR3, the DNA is TGTGCCAGCAGACCAGCGTTAGGGGGAACCTACGAGCAGTACTTC.